The source of this TCR beta chain is a study of T cell responses to AZD1222 COVID-19 vaccine. Background on the study: Pooling of second doses given at about 4 or about 12 weeks was done. Study-wide findings and caveats: Most donors were white British, females outnumbered males, and clonal diversity was possibly underestimated.

CDR1 is SGHRS and CDR2 is YFSETQ in the germline V gene. Unmatched junction bases numbered 4, after V lost 4 bases and J lost 5 bases. The CDR3 runs to 13 residues. Turning to this clone: Its antigen remains unidentified.

Profiled with immunoSEQ multiplex PCR; TCRdb holds only in-frame clones, not every one. The repertoire holds 110,000 to 150,000 clones, with 89% as singletons. The chain combines TRBV5-1 with TRBJ1-2; the match to TRBD1 covers 8 bases. The clonotype originates from an adult in good health. Here the sequenced sample was peripheral blood, taken on day 0 of AZD1222 vaccination. CDR3 sequence: CASSTGTGYGYTF. DNA of the CDR3: TGCGCCAGCAGCACCGGGACAGGTTATGGCTACACCTTC.